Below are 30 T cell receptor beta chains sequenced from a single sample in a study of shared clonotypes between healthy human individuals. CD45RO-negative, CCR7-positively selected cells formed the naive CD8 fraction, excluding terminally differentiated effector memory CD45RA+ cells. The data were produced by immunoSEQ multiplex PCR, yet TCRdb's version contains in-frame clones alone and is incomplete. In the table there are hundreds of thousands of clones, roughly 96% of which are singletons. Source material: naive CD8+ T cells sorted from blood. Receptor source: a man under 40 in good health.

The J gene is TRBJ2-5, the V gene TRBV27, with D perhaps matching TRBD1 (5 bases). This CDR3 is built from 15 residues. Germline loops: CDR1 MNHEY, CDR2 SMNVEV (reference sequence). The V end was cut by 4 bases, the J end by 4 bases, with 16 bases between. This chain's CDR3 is CASSSTGSLRETQYF. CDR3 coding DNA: TGTGCCAGCAGTTCAACAGGTAGTCTGAGAGAGACCCAGTACTTC.

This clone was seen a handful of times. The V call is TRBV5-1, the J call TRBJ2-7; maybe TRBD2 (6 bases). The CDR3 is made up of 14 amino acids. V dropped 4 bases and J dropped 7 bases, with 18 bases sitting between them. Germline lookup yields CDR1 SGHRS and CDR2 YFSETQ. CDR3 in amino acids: CASSPLEGGEEQYF. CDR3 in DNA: TGCGCCAGCAGCCCCCTTGAGGGAGGAGAGGAGCAGTACTTC.

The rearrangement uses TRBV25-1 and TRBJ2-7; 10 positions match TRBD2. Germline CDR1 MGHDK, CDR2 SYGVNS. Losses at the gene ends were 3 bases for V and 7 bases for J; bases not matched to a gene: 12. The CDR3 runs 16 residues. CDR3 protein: CASSEGLASQPGEQYF. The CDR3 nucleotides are TGTGCCAGCAGTGAGGGACTAGCGTCTCAACCGGGAGAGCAGTACTTC.

The DNA of the CDR3 is TGCAGCGCCCAGGGGAGGGAGAACACCGGGGAGCTGTTTTTT. Its translation: CSAQGRENTGELFF. This chain connects TRBV29-1 to TRBJ2-2, with D possibly matching TRBD2 (7 bases). CDR3 size: 14 residues. Germline CDR1 SQVTM, CDR2 ANQGSEA. The V end lost 7 bases, the J end lost 1 base, and 13 bases lay between the germline ends.

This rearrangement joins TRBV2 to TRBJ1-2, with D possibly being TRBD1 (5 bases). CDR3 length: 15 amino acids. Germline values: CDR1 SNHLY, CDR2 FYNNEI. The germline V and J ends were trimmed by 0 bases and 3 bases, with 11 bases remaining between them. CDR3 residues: CASSEAGGLDYGYTF. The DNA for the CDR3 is TGTGCCAGCAGTGAAGCCGGGGGATTGGACTATGGCTACACCTTC.

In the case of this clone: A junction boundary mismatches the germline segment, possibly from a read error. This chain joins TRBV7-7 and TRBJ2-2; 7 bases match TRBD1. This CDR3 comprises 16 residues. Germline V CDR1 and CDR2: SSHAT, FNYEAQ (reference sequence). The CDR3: CASSLKGAPGTGELFF. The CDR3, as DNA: TGTGCTAGCAGCTTGAAGGGGGCGCCGGGCACCGGGGAGCTGTTTTTT.

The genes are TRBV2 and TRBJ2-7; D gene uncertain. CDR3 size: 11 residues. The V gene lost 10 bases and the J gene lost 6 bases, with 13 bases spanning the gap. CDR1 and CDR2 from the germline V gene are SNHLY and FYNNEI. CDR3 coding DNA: TGTGCCACCAGGACGAGGCGCGAGCAGTACTTC. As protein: CATRTRREQYF.

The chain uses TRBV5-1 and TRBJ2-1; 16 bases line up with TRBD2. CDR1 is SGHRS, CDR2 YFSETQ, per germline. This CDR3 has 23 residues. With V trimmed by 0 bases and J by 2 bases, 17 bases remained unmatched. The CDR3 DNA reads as TGCGCCAGCAGCTTGGACAGGGAATCGGGGCCGGGACTAGCGGGAGGGCCCTACAATGAGCAGTTCTTC. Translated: CASSLDRESGPGLAGGPYNEQFF.

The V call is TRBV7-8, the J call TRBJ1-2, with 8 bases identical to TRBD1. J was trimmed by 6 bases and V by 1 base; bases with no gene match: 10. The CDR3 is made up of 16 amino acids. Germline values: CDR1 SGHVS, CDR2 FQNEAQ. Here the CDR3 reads CASSLGRPRGLDGYTF. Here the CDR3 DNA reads TGTGCCAGCAGCTTAGGTCGGCCCAGGGGGCTCGATGGCTACACCTTC.

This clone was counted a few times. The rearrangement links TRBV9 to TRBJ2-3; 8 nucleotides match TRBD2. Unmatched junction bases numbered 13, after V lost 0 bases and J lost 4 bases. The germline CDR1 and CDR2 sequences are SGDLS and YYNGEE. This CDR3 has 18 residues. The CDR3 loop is CASSVAPGLAYDSDTQYF. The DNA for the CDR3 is TGTGCCAGCAGCGTAGCACCCGGACTAGCTTATGACTCAGATACGCAGTATTTT. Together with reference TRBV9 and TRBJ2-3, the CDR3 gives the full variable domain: DSGVTQTPKHLITATGQRVTLRCSPRSGDLSVYWYQQSLDQGLQFLIQYYNGEERAKGNILERFSAQQFPDLHSELNLSSLELGDSALYFCASSVAPGLAYDSDTQYFGPGTRLTVL.

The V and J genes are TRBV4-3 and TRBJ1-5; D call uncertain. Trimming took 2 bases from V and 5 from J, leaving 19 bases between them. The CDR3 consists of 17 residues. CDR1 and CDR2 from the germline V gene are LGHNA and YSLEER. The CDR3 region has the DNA TGCGCCAGCAGCCAAAACATCAAGGCAGTCGGGGATCAGCCCCAGCATTTT. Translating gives CASSQNIKAVGDQPQHF.

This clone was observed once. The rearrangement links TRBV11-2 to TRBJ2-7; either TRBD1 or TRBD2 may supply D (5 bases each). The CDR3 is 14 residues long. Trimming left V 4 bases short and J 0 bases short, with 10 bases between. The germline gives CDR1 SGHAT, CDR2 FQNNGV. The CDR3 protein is CASSWDVSSYEQYF. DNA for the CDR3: TGTGCCAGCAGCTGGGACGTTAGCTCCTACGAGCAGTACTTC.

The CDR3 sequence: CSVEEHGLSGYEQYF. DNA of the CDR3: TGCAGCGTTGAAGAACACGGGCTCAGTGGCTACGAGCAGTACTTC. The gene calls are TRBV29-1 and TRBJ2-7; unclear D gene. The CDR3 sequence is 15 residues long. The V gene's germline CDR1 is SQVTM and CDR2 ANQGSEA. The V end lost 0 bases, the J end lost 3 bases, and 15 bases lay between the germline ends.

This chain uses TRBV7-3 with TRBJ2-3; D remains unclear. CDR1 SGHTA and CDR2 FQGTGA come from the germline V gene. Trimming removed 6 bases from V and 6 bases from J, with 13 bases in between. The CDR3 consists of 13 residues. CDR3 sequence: CASSPSAADTQYF. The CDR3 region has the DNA TGTGCCAGCAGTCCATCAGCAGCGGATACGCAGTATTTT.

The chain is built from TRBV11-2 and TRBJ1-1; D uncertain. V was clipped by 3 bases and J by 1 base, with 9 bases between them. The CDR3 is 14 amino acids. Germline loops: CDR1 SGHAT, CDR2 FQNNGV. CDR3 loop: CASSFGPENTEAFF. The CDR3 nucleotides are TGTGCCAGCAGCTTCGGACCCGAGAACACTGAAGCTTTCTTT.

The CDR3 loop reads CASSQGTGFQETQYF. The CDR3 nucleotides are TGCGCCAGCAGCCAAGGGACAGGGTTCCAAGAGACCCAGTACTTC. V is TRBV4-3 and J is TRBJ2-5; 8 bases agree with TRBD1. Germline V gene lookup returns CDR1 LGHNA and CDR2 YSLEER. V gave up 1 base and J gave up 1 base; unmatched junction bases: 2. The CDR3 runs to 15 residues.

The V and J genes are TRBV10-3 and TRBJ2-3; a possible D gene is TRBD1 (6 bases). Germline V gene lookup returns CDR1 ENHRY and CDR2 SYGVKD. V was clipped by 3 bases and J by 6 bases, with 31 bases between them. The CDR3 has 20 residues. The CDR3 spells CAISDSRGTAGDPHLDTQYF. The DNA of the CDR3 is TGTGCCATCAGTGATTCGAGGGGGACGGCCGGAGACCCCCACTTGGATACGCAGTATTTT.

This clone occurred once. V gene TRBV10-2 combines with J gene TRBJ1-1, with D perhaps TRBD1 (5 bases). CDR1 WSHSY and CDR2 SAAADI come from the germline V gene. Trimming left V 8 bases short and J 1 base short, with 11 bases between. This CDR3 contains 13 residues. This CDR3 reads CASVQAGNTEAFF. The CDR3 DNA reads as TGCGCCAGCGTACAGGCTGGGAACACTGAAGCTTTCTTT.

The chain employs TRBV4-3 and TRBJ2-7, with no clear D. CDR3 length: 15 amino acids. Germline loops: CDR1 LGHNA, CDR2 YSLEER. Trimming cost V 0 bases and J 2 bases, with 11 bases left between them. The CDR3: CASSQDWRPPYEQYF. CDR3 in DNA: TGCGCCAGCAGCCAAGATTGGAGACCCCCCTACGAGCAGTACTTC.

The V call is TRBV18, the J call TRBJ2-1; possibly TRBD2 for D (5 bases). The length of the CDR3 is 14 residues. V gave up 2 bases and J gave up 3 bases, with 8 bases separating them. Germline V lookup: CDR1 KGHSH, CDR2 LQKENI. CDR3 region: CASSPAGRYNEQFF. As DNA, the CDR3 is TGTGCCAGCTCACCAGCGGGCCGCTACAATGAGCAGTTCTTC.

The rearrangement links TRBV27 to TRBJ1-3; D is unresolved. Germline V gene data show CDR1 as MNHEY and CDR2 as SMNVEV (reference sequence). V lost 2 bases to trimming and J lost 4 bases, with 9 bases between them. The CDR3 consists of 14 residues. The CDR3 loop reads CASSLKGGGNTIYF. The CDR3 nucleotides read TGTGCCAGCAGTTTAAAAGGAGGCGGAAACACCATATATTTT.

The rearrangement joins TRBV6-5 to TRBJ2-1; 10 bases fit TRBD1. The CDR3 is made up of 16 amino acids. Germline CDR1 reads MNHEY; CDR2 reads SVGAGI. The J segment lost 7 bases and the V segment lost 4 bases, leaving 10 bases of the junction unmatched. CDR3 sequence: CASSSDLGQGLNEQFF. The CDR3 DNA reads TGTGCCAGCAGTTCGGATCTGGGACAGGGGTTGAATGAGCAGTTCTTC.

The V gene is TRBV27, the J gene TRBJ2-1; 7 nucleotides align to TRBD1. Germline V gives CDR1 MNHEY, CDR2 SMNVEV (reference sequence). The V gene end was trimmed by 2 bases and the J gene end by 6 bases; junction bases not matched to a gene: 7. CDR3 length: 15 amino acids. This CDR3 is CASSLRTGISNEQFF. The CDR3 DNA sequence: TGTGCCAGCAGTTTACGGACAGGTATTAGCAATGAGCAGTTCTTC.

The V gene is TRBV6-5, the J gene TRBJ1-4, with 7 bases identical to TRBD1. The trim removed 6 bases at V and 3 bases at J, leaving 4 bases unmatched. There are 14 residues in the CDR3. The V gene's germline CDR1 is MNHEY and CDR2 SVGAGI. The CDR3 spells CASRRTGPNEKLFF. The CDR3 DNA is TGTGCCAGCAGACGGACAGGCCCTAATGAAAAACTGTTTTTT.

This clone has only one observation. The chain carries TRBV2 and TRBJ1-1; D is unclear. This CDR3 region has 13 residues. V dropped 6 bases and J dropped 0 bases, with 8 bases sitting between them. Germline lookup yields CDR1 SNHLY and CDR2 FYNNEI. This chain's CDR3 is CASSRPVNTEAFF. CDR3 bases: TGTGCCAGCAGCAGGCCAGTGAACACTGAAGCTTTCTTT.

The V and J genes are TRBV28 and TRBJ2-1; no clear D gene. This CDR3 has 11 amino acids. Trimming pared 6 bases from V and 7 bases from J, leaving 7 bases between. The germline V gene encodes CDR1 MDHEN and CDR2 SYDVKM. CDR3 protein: CASSPQNEQFF. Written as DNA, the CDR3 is TGTGCCAGCAGCCCCCAGAATGAGCAGTTCTTC.

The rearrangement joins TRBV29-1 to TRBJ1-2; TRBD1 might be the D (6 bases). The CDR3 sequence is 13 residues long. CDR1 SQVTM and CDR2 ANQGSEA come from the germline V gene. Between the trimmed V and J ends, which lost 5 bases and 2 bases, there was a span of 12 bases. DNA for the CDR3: TGCAGCGTTCCCCGGGACAACAACTATGGCTACACCTTC. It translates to CSVPRDNNYGYTF.

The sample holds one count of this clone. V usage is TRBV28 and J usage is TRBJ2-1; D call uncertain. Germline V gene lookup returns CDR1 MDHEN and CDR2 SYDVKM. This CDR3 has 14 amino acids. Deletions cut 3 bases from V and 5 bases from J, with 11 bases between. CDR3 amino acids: CASSLRISDNEQFF. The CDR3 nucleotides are TGTGCCAGCAGTTTGAGGATAAGCGACAATGAGCAGTTCTTC.

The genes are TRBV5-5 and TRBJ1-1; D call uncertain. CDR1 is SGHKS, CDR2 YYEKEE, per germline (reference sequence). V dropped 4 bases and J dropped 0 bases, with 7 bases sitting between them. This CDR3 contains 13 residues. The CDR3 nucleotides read TGTGCCAGCAGCGTCACGGTGAACACTGAAGCTTTCTTT. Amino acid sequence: CASSVTVNTEAFF.

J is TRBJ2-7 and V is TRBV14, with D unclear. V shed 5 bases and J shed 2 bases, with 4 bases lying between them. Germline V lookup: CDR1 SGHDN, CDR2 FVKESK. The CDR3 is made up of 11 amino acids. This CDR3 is CASSETYEQYF. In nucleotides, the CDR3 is TGTGCCAGCAGCGAAACCTACGAGCAGTACTTC.